The source of this T cell receptor (beta chain) is a study of T cell responses to AZD1222 COVID-19 vaccine (dated by TCRdb to 2020 to 2023). For the wider study: AZD1222 recipients whose second dose came at about 4 weeks and those whose second dose came at about 12 weeks were combined into one group, since spike-specific TCR depth and breadth did not differ between the two schedules. TCR sequencing was performed for some 250 trial participants, of whom about 200 were given two doses of AZD1222 and approximately 26 were given two doses of MenACWY control vaccine. Trial participants were enrolled by age into subgroups of 18-55, 56-69 and 70-plus years, and 148, 28 and 57 TCR-sequenced participants, respectively, were included in these subgroups. The research as a whole found: The 56-69-year group was small, and its depth increase did not reach significance, likely because of low power. After two AZD1222 doses, both the breadth and the depth of spike-specific TCRs were significantly higher than at day 0 and than in MenACWY recipients. Vaccine-associated CD4 TCRs spanned the whole spike protein, with dominant responses in regions 160-218 and 743-854. Reportedly, close to half of the unique spike-specific TCRs recognized epitopes lying outside the regions that are mutated in the B.1.351 and B.1.1.7 variants. Most participants were white British and females outnumbered males, and the authors suggested that clonal diversity may have been underestimated. Conclusions about previously exposed vaccinees are limited, since just 5 to 7 AZD1222 recipients were seropositive for SARS-CoV-2 at baseline. Because no day 14 peak-response samples were available, repertoires were characterized only after the peak T cell response.

The cysteine opens and the phenylalanine closes a CDR3 of 15 amino acids. Only CDR3 DNA is held: 45 bases, read in frame from base 1. Trimming costs V 1 base and J 11 bases, and their ends lie 17 bases apart. Taken from the germline V gene, the CDR1 and CDR2 loops are LGHNA and YNFKEQ. Concerning this clone itself: Which antigen it targets is not known. Base qualities are missing; no much larger clone stands one base away.

The CDR3 regions of human TCRbeta chains were subjected to immunosequencing. Per the authors' processing: TCRs in the repertoires were compared against a reference library of SARS-CoV-2-specific TCRs that had been generated with the MIRA antigen-specificity platform. Breadth was defined as the fraction of unique TCRs that were SARS-CoV-2-associated, and depth was defined as the fraction of total T cells that were SARS-CoV-2-associated. Each spike-specific TCR was assigned to its reactive spike region and to a CD4 or CD8 class using the MIRA data. Log10-transformed breadth and depth values were compared by one-way ANOVA with Sidak's multiple comparisons tests. TCRdb limited this immuneACCESS table to in-frame rearrangements with V and J called. A share of clones is missing; checked studies link under half to unresolved V genes, and the rest is unexplained. Clone size and the V and J calls come from that table; the DNA yielded D and trimming. This sample lists approximately 99,000 clones; around 83% were detected once. The top ten hold less than 3.5% of the sample.

The time point tag for this specimen amounts to: baseline before first vaccination. Samples from vaccinated people were obtained from the UK trials COV001 and COV002, which included a single-blind randomized controlled phase 2/3 trial of AZD1222 (ChAdOx1 nCoV-19) in healthy adults. For TCRbeta chain sequencing, PBMC samples from trial participants were taken at day 0 and at day 28 after the second dose. The sequence was collected from an adult in good health. The sequencing here drew on peripheral blood, taken on day 0 of AZD1222 vaccination. The V and J genes are TRBV4-2 and TRBJ1-4, with no D gene named confidently. This receptor has the CDR3 CASSQGLNHEEKLFF. The sequence in DNA is TGTGCCAGCAGCCAAGGTCTAAACCACGAGGAGAAACTGTTTTTT.